One sample yielded the 28 T cell receptor beta chains listed below, sequenced in a study of blood T cell repertoires in COVID-19. Measured with immunoSEQ multiplex PCR; TCRdb has only the in-frame clones, and not every one. The sample has roughly 150,000 clones, 90% seen once; the top ten hold over 15%. The sample consisted of peripheral blood. The receptors were sampled from a man aged 55 to 69 with active or convalescent COVID-19.

The V call is TRBV18, the J call TRBJ2-1; weak D call: TRBD1 (6 bases). Germline lookup yields CDR1 KGHSH and CDR2 LQKENI. The germline V and J ends were trimmed by 0 bases and 9 bases, with 18 bases remaining between them. This CDR3 has 16 amino acids. The CDR3 protein is CASSPPKDSAWGEQFF. The DNA for the CDR3 is TGTGCCAGCTCACCACCGAAGGACAGCGCCTGGGGTGAGCAGTTCTTC.

This clone was seen once. This chain connects TRBV27 to TRBJ2-5, with TRBD2 matching 11 bases. Germline lookup yields CDR1 MNHEY and CDR2 SMNVEV (reference sequence). This CDR3 has 16 residues. The V gene end was trimmed by 8 bases and the J gene end by 1 base; junction bases not matched to a gene: 9. CDR3 sequence (DNA): TGTGCCAGCTGGCCTCTAGCGGGGGGCGCCCAAGAGACCCAGTACTTC. Translation: CASWPLAGGAQETQYF.

This clone was seen only once. The chain uses TRBV10-2 and TRBJ2-2; 8 nucleotides align to TRBD2. Germline CDR1 reads WSHSY; CDR2 reads SAAADI. The ends lost 6 bases at V and 3 bases at J; junction bases unmatched: 6. CDR3 length: 15 amino acids. CDR3 sequence: CASSGGEYHTGELFF. The CDR3 DNA reads TGCGCCAGCAGCGGGGGGGAGTATCACACCGGGGAGCTGTTTTTT.

The V call is TRBV2, the J call TRBJ2-3, with 9 bases matching TRBD2. Germline trimming cut 7 bases from V and 3 bases from J; bases unmatched to any gene: 8. The germline CDR1 and CDR2 sequences are SNHLY and FYNNEI. This CDR3 region has 15 residues. CDR3 residues: CASTPFSGSTDTQYF. The CDR3 nucleotides are TGTGCCAGCACCCCTTTTAGCGGGAGTACAGATACGCAGTATTTT.

This clone has a handful of counts. The rearrangement uses TRBV3-1 (or the pseudogene TRBV3-2) and TRBJ2-1; TRBD2 agrees at 16 bases. Germline V gives CDR1 LGHDT, CDR2 YNNKEL (reference sequence). The CDR3 has 14 amino acids. V trimming: 3 bases; J trimming: 12 bases; junction bases outside the gene matches: 2. The chain's CDR3 is CASSHGTSGGAQFF. CDR3 sequence (DNA): TGTGCCAGCAGCCACGGGACTAGCGGGGGGGCGCAGTTCTTC.

J is TRBJ2-2 and V is TRBV7-6, with D possibly TRBD1 on 5 matching bases. This CDR3 contains 15 residues. Germline CDR1 reads SGHVS; CDR2 reads FNYEAQ. V lost 5 bases, J lost 7 bases, and 17 bases lay in between. CDR3 coding DNA: TGTGCCAGCAGCAAAGATAGGGGTGGCGGCGGGGAGCTGTTTTTT. It specifies CASSKDRGGGGELFF. Based on the CDR3 plus reference TRBV7-6 and TRBJ2-2, the full variable domain is GAGVSQSPRYKVTKRGQDVALRCDPISGHVSLYWYRQALGQGPEFLTYFNYEAQQDKSGLPNDRFSAERPEGSISTLTIQRTEQRDSAMYRCASSKDRGGGGELFFGEGSRLTVL.

The genes are TRBV5-1 and TRBJ1-6; possible D gene TRBD1, 6 bases. Deletions cut 5 bases from V and 0 bases from J, with 12 bases between. Germline CDR1 is SGHRS and CDR2 is YFSETQ. This CDR3 spans 16 amino acids. The CDR3 loop reads CASRRQASSYNSPLHF. DNA for the CDR3: TGCGCCAGCAGGAGACAGGCGAGCTCCTATAATTCACCCCTCCACTTT.

The CDR3 DNA follows: TGCAGCGTCATAGGGGTGGGTGGCTACACCTTC. Its translation is CSVIGVGGYTF. The gene calls are TRBV29-1 and TRBJ1-2; a possible D gene is TRBD1 (5 bases). Germline CDR1 reads SQVTM; CDR2 reads ANQGSEA. The V end lost 6 bases, the J end lost 7 bases, and 12 bases lay between the germline ends. The length of the CDR3 is 11 residues. Variable domain in full (rest from reference TRBV29-1 and TRBJ1-2): SAVISQKPSRDICQRGTSLTIQCQVDSQVTMMFWYRQQPGQSLTLIATANQGSEATYESGFVIDKFPISRPNLTFSTLTVSNMSPEDSSIYLCSVIGVGGYTFGSGTRLTVV.

The CDR3 reads CASSISGVEAFF. In DNA, the CDR3 is TGTGCCAGTAGTATATCGGGGGTGGAAGCTTTCTTT. The chain uses TRBV19 and TRBJ1-1; the D gene is possibly TRBD1 (5 bases). There are 12 residues in the CDR3. The V and J ends lost 2 bases and 8 bases respectively, with 9 bases between them. Germline CDR1 reads LNHDA; CDR2 reads SQIVND (reference sequence).

The genes are TRBV30 and TRBJ1-5; 8 bases map to TRBD1. Germline lookup yields CDR1 GTSNPN and CDR2 SVGIG (reference sequence). The ends lost 4 bases at V and 5 bases at J; junction bases unmatched: 4. The CDR3 length is 13 residues. CDR3 amino acids: CAWTPQGDQPQHF. The CDR3 DNA follows: TGTGCCTGGACCCCACAGGGGGATCAGCCCCAGCATTTT.

The rearrangement joins TRBV7-2 to TRBJ1-4; D may be TRBD1 (5 bases). CDR1 and CDR2 from the germline V gene are SGHTA and FQGNSA. V gave up 6 bases and J gave up 1 base, with 15 bases separating them. CDR3 length: 16 residues. CDR3 in DNA: TGTGCCAGCAGTTCGTGGGGGGGGAGAACTAATGAAAAACTGTTTTTT. It is translated as CASSSWGGRTNEKLFF. Filled out from reference TRBV7-2 and TRBJ1-4, the complete variable domain reads GAGVSQSPSNKVTEKGKDVELRCDPISGHTALYWYRQSLGQGLEFLIYFQGNSAPDKSGLPSDRFSAERTGGSVSTLTIQRTQQEDSAVYLCASSSWGGRTNEKLFFGSGTQLSVL.

The chain is built from TRBV10-1 and TRBJ1-1; 9 nucleotides line up with TRBD1. Germline V gene sequence: CDR1 WNHNN, CDR2 SYGVQD (reference sequence). Losses at the gene ends were 0 bases for V and 8 bases for J; bases not matched to a gene: 4. The CDR3 runs to 14 residues. CDR3 coding DNA: TGCGCCAGCAGTGAGTCAAGGGACAGGGACGAAGCTTTCTTT. Its protein product is CASSESRDRDEAFF.

V is TRBV11-2 and J is TRBJ2-7; 8 nucleotides match TRBD1. Trimming took 3 bases from V and 6 from J; bases not matched to a gene: 7. The germline CDR1 and CDR2 sequences are SGHAT and FQNNGV. The CDR3 spans 14 residues. As DNA, the CDR3 is TGTGCCAGCAGCTTGCCAGGGGGCGCTTCCGAGCAGTACTTC. As protein: CASSLPGGASEQYF.

This sequence joins TRBV3-1 (or the pseudogene TRBV3-2) and TRBJ2-7, with 8 bases aligning to TRBD1. Trimming at V came to 3 bases and at J to 2 bases, leaving 3 bases not matched to a gene. This CDR3 spans 14 amino acids. Germline V gives CDR1 LGHDT, CDR2 YNNKEL (reference sequence). Written as DNA, the CDR3 is TGTGCCAGCAGCCAGGGGACAGGACCCTACGAGCAGTACTTC. Translation gives CASSQGTGPYEQYF.

Comment on this clone: Sequence at one end of the junction differs from germline and may be a read error. V gene TRBV7-9 combines with J gene TRBJ2-5, with D perhaps TRBD2 (6 bases). The germline CDR1 and CDR2 sequences are SEHNR and FQNEAQ (reference sequence). The CDR3 is made up of 14 amino acids. DNA for the CDR3: TGTGCCAGCAGCTTACCGGGAGCTAGAGGGACCCCGTACTTC. This sequence encodes CASSLPGARGTPYF. The variable domain in full, with the rest retrieved from reference TRBV7-9 and TRBJ2-5, is DTGVSQNPRHKITKRGQNVTFRCDPISEHNRLYWYRQTLGQGPEFLTYFQNEAQLEKSRLLSDRFSAERPKGSFSTLEIQRTEQGDSAMYLCASSLPGARGTPYFGPGTRLLVL.

J is TRBJ1-5 and V is TRBV12-3 or TRBV12-4, with D unresolved. CDR3 size: 12 residues. Trimming stripped 6 bases from V and 6 bases from J, with 9 bases between. This CDR3 reads CASRGESQPQHF. DNA for the CDR3: TGTGCCAGCAGGGGAGAGAGTCAGCCCCAGCATTTT.

The chain recombines TRBV7-6 with TRBJ1-6, with 8 positions matching TRBD1. V shed 4 bases and J 8 bases; nucleotides not matched to a gene: 7. Per the germline V gene, CDR1 is SGHVS and CDR2 is FNYEAQ. CDR3 length equals 15 residues. CDR3 in DNA: TGTGCCAGCAGCTCCGCTGGGACAGGCTATTCACCCCTCCACTTT. This sequence encodes CASSSAGTGYSPLHF.

Note on this clone: The sample holds other DNA sequences that translate to the same CDR3. The chain combines TRBV2 with TRBJ1-5, with 8 bases aligning to TRBD1. Germline trimming cut 4 bases from V and 1 base from J; bases unmatched to any gene: 3. Germline lookup yields CDR1 SNHLY and CDR2 FYNNEI. The CDR3 totals 15 residues. The DNA for the CDR3 is TGTGCCAGCAGTGGGCAGGGGGCCAGCAATCAGCCCCAGCATTTT. Protein sequence: CASSGQGASNQPQHF.

This clone has just a few counts. Mismatch with germline at one junction end may stem from a read error. The rearrangement links TRBV2 to TRBJ1-1, with 7 bases that match TRBD1. The CDR3 contains 14 residues. Germline values: CDR1 SNHLY, CDR2 FYNNEI. CDR3 sequence reads: CASREVTGATEAFF. The CDR3, as DNA: TGTGCCAGCAGAGAAGTTACAGGGGCCACTGAAGCTTTCTTT.

The chain recombines TRBV2 with TRBJ1-3, with TRBD1 matching 8 bases. Germline assignment: CDR1 SNHLY and CDR2 FYNNEI. CDR3 length: 16 residues. Trimming cost V 1 base and J 4 bases; bases outside gene matches: 6. The chain's CDR3 is CASSEEGTGSGNTIYF. The CDR3 DNA is TGTGCCAGCAGTGAAGAGGGGACAGGCTCCGGAAACACCATATATTTT.

V is TRBV9 and J is TRBJ2-5; TRBD1 matches 7 bases. Germline V gene lookup returns CDR1 SGDLS and CDR2 YYNGEE. The length of the CDR3 is 15 residues. The junction had 9 bases not matched to a gene; V was cut back by 2 bases and J by 5 bases. CDR3 coding DNA: TGTGCCAGCAGCGTCGGACAGGCCCCAGAGGAGACCCAGTACTTC. It yields the protein CASSVGQAPEETQYF.

V usage is TRBV18 and J usage is TRBJ1-2; D is undetermined. This CDR3 comprises 12 residues. Deletions cut 2 bases from V and 3 bases from J, with 4 bases between. The germline CDR1 and CDR2 sequences are KGHSH and LQKENI. The CDR3 bases are TGTGCCAGCTCACCAGAGGACTATGGCTACACCTTC. It yields the protein CASSPEDYGYTF.

This clone was found once. The V gene is TRBV5-1, the J gene TRBJ2-5, with D perhaps TRBD2 (6 bases). CDR3 size: 15 residues. V was trimmed by 0 bases and J by 1 base, leaving 10 bases between them. Germline CDR1 SGHRS, CDR2 YFSETQ. Here the CDR3 reads CASSLGGTSQETQYF. The CDR3 nucleotides are TGCGCCAGCAGCTTGGGCGGGACCTCCCAAGAGACCCAGTACTTC. The full variable domain, with the rest looked up from reference TRBV5-1 and TRBJ2-5, is KAGVTQTPRYLIKTRGQQVTLSCSPISGHRSVSWYQQTPGQGLQFLFEYFSETQRNKGNFPGRFSGRQFSNSRSEMNVSTLELGDSALYLCASSLGGTSQETQYFGPGTRLLVL.

The rearrangement uses TRBV5-6 and TRBJ1-5; no clear D. CDR1 and CDR2 (germline): SGHDT, YYEEEE. With 4 bases removed from V and 3 bases from J, the gap between germline ends came to 11 bases. The length of the CDR3 is 14 residues. This CDR3 reads CASSNHGFNQPQHF. Here the CDR3 DNA reads TGTGCCAGCAGCAACCACGGGTTCAATCAGCCCCAGCATTTT.

This clone has more than one count but fewer than ten. The gene calls are TRBV28 and TRBJ1-1; the match to TRBD1 covers 9 bases. The junction had 25 bases not matched to a gene; V was cut back by 1 base and J by 4 bases. Germline CDR1 is MDHEN and CDR2 is SYDVKM. The CDR3 loop spans 22 amino acids. The CDR3 loop is CASSLSVIAAGTGFISPTEAFF. Written as DNA, the CDR3 is TGTGCCAGCAGTTTATCTGTTATTGCGGCCGGGACAGGGTTTATTTCACCCACTGAAGCTTTCTTT. Using reference TRBV28 and TRBJ1-1 for the parts outside the CDR3, the full variable domain is DVKVTQSSRYLVKRTGEKVFLECVQDMDHENMFWYRQDPGLGLRLIYFSYDVKMKEKGDIPEGYSVSREKKERFSLILESASTNQTSMYLCASSLSVIAAGTGFISPTEAFFGQGTRLTVV.

The rearrangement joins TRBV19 to TRBJ1-2; D gene unclear. Germline V lookup: CDR1 LNHDA, CDR2 SQIVND (reference sequence). Trimming took 7 bases from V and 6 from J, leaving 18 bases between them. This CDR3 is 14 amino acids long. The CDR3 spells CASTLLEGVDGYTF. CDR3 nucleotides: TGTGCCAGTACCCTGCTGGAGGGAGTCGATGGCTACACCTTC.

The chain combines TRBV25-1 with TRBJ2-7, with D perhaps matching TRBD1 (6 bases). CDR3 length equals 13 residues. The V gene's germline CDR1 is MGHDK and CDR2 SYGVNS. V lost 6 bases and J 3 bases, leaving 12 bases between the germline ends. The chain's CDR3 is CASSVQQGYEQYF. The CDR3 nucleotides read TGTGCCAGCAGCGTTCAACAGGGCTACGAGCAGTACTTC.

The chain uses TRBV2 and TRBJ2-7; a weak D match, TRBD1 (6 bases). The ends were cut back, 2 bases at V and 7 bases at J, with 15 bases in the middle. The CDR3 has 14 residues. Germline loops: CDR1 SNHLY, CDR2 FYNNEI. The CDR3 reads CASSESSTQGEQYF. CDR3 coding DNA: TGTGCCAGCAGTGAATCTAGTACCCAGGGGGAGCAGTACTTC.